Below, 18 T cell receptor beta chains from the same sample are listed, as sequenced in a study of T cell clonotyping in hematopoietic cell transplantation. Time point specified: recipient sample about 28 days before transplant, after cytoreduction. Sequenced by immunoSEQ multiplex PCR; TCRdb stores in-frame clones only, minus some. The data show fewer than 100,000 clones, about 96% seen once. Sequences were derived from peripheral blood mononuclear cells, sampled before stem cell transplant. All receptors come from a woman in her forties or fifties with acute myeloid leukemia. Some clones in this sample may be carry-over from other donors' samples.

V gene TRBV6-5 combines with J gene TRBJ2-2, with a possible D match to TRBD1 (5 bases). The CDR3 is made up of 16 amino acids. Deletions cut 0 bases from V and 1 base from J, with 9 bases between. CDR1 is MNHEY and CDR2 is SVGAGI in the germline V gene. The chain's CDR3 is CASSYSWTRNTGELFF. Written as DNA, the CDR3 is TGTGCCAGCAGTTACTCGTGGACAAGGAACACCGGGGAGCTGTTTTTT.

The chain links TRBV6-4 to TRBJ2-5; 11 bases map to TRBD2. CDR1 is MRHNA, CDR2 SNTAGT, per germline. J lost 5 bases, V lost 7 bases, and 6 bases had no gene match. The CDR3 has 14 amino acids. The chain's CDR3 is CASKSTSGAETQYF. The DNA for the CDR3 is TGTGCCAGCAAATCGACTAGCGGGGCCGAGACCCAGTACTTC.

DNA for the CDR3: TGTGCCAGCAGTGAATATTCCGGGATGAACACTGAAGCTTTCTTT. Protein: CASSEYSGMNTEAFF. The chain uses TRBV6-1 and TRBJ1-1; D remains unclear. The ends were cut back, 2 bases at V and 0 bases at J, with 10 bases in the middle. Germline lookup yields CDR1 MNHNS and CDR2 SASEGT. The CDR3 runs to 15 residues.

The J gene is TRBJ2-2, the V gene TRBV5-8; 8 bases agree with TRBD1. The CDR3 extends over 17 amino acids. V gave up 1 base and J gave up 4 bases; unmatched junction bases: 9. Germline CDR1 reads SGHTS; CDR2 reads YDEGEE. The CDR3 DNA sequence: TGTGCCAGCAGCTTGACTTTTCTACAGGGGGTCACCGGGGAGCTGTTTTTT. Amino acids: CASSLTFLQGVTGELFF.

The V and J genes are TRBV5-4 and TRBJ2-2, with 7 bases lining up with TRBD2. Germline CDR1 is SGHNT and CDR2 is YYREEE (reference sequence). V shed 0 bases and J 6 bases; nucleotides not matched to a gene: 11. The CDR3 totals 17 residues. Here the CDR3 reads CASSLAPGGRRPGELFF. In nucleotides, the CDR3 is TGTGCCAGCAGCTTGGCACCTGGCGGGAGACGACCCGGGGAGCTGTTTTTT.

This chain connects TRBV5-1 to TRBJ2-5; D remains unclear. CDR3 length: 13 residues. The germline V gene has CDR1 SGHRS and CDR2 YFSETQ. Trimming removed 1 base from V and 5 bases from J, with 9 bases in between. In DNA form, the CDR3 reads TGCGCCAGCAGCTTGAATAGTCGGGAGACCCAGTACTTC. Its protein product is CASSLNSRETQYF.

This clone appeared a single time. The chain uses TRBV5-1 and TRBJ1-5, with D uncertain. With 4 bases removed from V and 7 bases from J, the gap between germline ends came to 12 bases. CDR3 length: 13 residues. Germline V gene data show CDR1 as SGHRS and CDR2 as YFSETQ. Written as DNA, the CDR3 is TGCGCCAGCAGCGTGGACCGTAACCAGCCCCAGCATTTT. Residues: CASSVDRNQPQHF.

The V call is TRBV11-1, the J call TRBJ1-1; no clear D. There are 15 residues in the CDR3. V was shortened by 5 bases and J by 0 bases, with 13 bases between the two germline ends. CDR1 and CDR2 (germline): SGHAT, FQDESV (reference sequence). In DNA, the CDR3 is TGTGCCAGCAGCCGCGGCGGAGTCATGAACACTGAAGCTTTCTTT. Encoded protein: CASSRGGVMNTEAFF. The whole variable domain, filled in from reference TRBV11-1 and TRBJ1-1, reads EAEVAQSPRYKITEKSQAVAFWCDPISGHATLYWYRQILGQGPELLVQFQDESVVDDSQLPKDRFSAERLKGVDSTLKIQPAELGDSAMYLCASSRGGVMNTEAFFGQGTRLTVV.

In this sample, this clone turned up once. The chain couples TRBV7-2 to TRBJ1-2; D is unclear. The CDR3 has 13 residues. Trimming cost V 3 bases and J 6 bases, with 11 bases left between them. CDR1 and CDR2 from the germline V gene are SGHTA and FQGNSA. In DNA form, the CDR3 reads TGTGCCAGCAGCTTCTATAATAGGAATGGCTACACCTTC. As protein: CASSFYNRNGYTF.

This chain links TRBV28 with TRBJ2-7, with TRBD2 matching over 8 bases. Germline V gene lookup returns CDR1 MDHEN and CDR2 SYDVKM. CDR3 length: 17 residues. V dropped 6 bases and J dropped 3; count of bases not matched to a gene: 16. The CDR3 loop reads CASSRYRGGGKNYEQYF. CDR3 DNA sequence: TGTGCCAGCAGCCGTTATCGGGGGGGCGGAAAGAACTACGAGCAGTACTTC.

The chain uses TRBV4-1 and TRBJ2-7; the match to TRBD2 covers 7 bases. The trim removed 2 bases at V and 4 bases at J, leaving 8 bases unmatched. Germline V lookup: CDR1 MGHRA, CDR2 YSYEKL. The CDR3 is 15 residues long. CDR3 loop: CASSQREGGSYEQYF. In nucleotides, the CDR3 is TGCGCCAGCAGCCAAAGGGAGGGAGGATCTTACGAGCAGTACTTC.

The chain carries TRBV29-1 and TRBJ1-1; unclear D gene. Trimming shortened V by 3 bases and J by 1 base, and 6 bases separated the two germline ends. From germline, CDR1 is SQVTM and CDR2 ANQGSEA. The CDR3 consists of 12 residues. The CDR3 bases are TGCAGCGTTGATCCAGGGAACACTGAAGCTTTCTTT. The encoded protein is CSVDPGNTEAFF.

The chain is built from TRBV15 and TRBJ1-3; D may be TRBD1 (6 bases). The CDR3 extends over 16 amino acids. Germline V CDR1 and CDR2: LNHNV, YYDKDF (reference sequence). V dropped 2 bases and J dropped 1 base, with 12 bases sitting between them. CDR3 in DNA: TGTGCCACCAGCAGAAGACAGGCTGTTTCTGGAAACACCATATATTTT. Its protein is CATSRRQAVSGNTIYF.

As for this clone: The sample contains more than one DNA sequence encoding this CDR3. The chain combines TRBV28 with TRBJ1-5; D remains ambiguous. Germline-derived CDR1 and CDR2 are MDHEN and SYDVKM. Trimming cost V 5 bases and J 4 bases, with 3 bases left between them. This CDR3 region has 11 residues. This chain's CDR3 is CASSLNQPQHF. Here the CDR3 DNA reads TGTGCCAGCAGTCTTAATCAGCCCCAGCATTTT.

This chain uses TRBV6-5 with TRBJ1-2, with a tentative D call TRBD1 (5 bases). CDR1 is MNHEY and CDR2 is SVGAGI in the germline V gene. The germline V and J ends were trimmed by 6 bases and 7 bases, with 15 bases remaining between them. This CDR3 has 13 amino acids. The DNA of the CDR3 is TGTGCCAGCAGCCCTGGCGGGGGTCGTGGCTACACCTTC. Its translation is CASSPGGGRGYTF.

This chain joins TRBV5-1 and TRBJ1-5; D ambiguous. Germline V gene lookup returns CDR1 SGHRS and CDR2 YFSETQ. The V end was cut by 0 bases, the J end by 5 bases, with 6 bases between. CDR3 length equals 13 residues. This chain's CDR3 is CASSLESDQPQHF. The CDR3 DNA follows: TGCGCCAGCAGCTTGGAGTCGGATCAGCCCCAGCATTTT.

This clone appeared a single time. The J gene is TRBJ2-5, the V gene TRBV7-3; 7 bases align to TRBD2. The V gene's germline CDR1 is SGHTA and CDR2 FQGTGA. With 8 bases clipped from V and 1 base from J, the junction kept 4 bases outside the gene matches. The CDR3 totals 13 residues. The CDR3 DNA sequence: TGTGCCAGCCGCCGGGGGGTCCAAGAGACCCAGTACTTC. It codes for CASRRGVQETQYF.

The genes are TRBV11-3 and TRBJ1-1; D unresolved. The V end was cut by 0 bases, the J end by 1 base, with 6 bases between. Germline V lookup: CDR1 SGHNT, CDR2 YENEEA. The CDR3 totals 14 residues. As DNA, the CDR3 is TGTGCCAGCAGCTTAGATCAGGAGAACACTGAAGCTTTCTTT. Amino acids: CASSLDQENTEAFF.